This T cell receptor beta chain stems from a study of cytomegalovirus exposure and HLA in healthy donors. The wider study: The roughly 130 validation repertoires used the same platform as the roughly 700 first-cohort repertoires (as reported by a later analysis). Whole-study results and caveats: In vitro testing confirmed a few CMV-associated chains as specific for CMV antigens. Cytomegalovirus association was listed for approximately 150 TCR beta chains. Rare sequences made up most TCRs, while some public TCRs were found in many donors.

Using immunoSEQ multiplex PCR, the repertoire was profiled, and TCRdb retains in-frame clones only, with some absent. The repertoire holds 150,000 or so clones, with roughly 86% as singletons. The V gene's germline CDR1 is SNHLY and CDR2 FYNNEI. V was trimmed by 6 bases and J by 5 bases, leaving 11 bases between them. The CDR3 is 13 amino acids. Points on this clone: The antigen is unknown.

The rearrangement links TRBV2 to TRBJ2-1; D perhaps matches TRBD2 (5 bases). Sequences were obtained from PBMCs. The origin of this receptor is a man aged 18 to 35 in good health and CMV-seropositive. The CDR3 loop is CASRGSAHNEQFF. CDR3 coding DNA: TGTGCCAGCAGAGGGAGCGCCCACAATGAGCAGTTCTTC.